This T cell receptor beta chain was captured by sequencing in a study of CD8+CD57+ T cells in acquired aplastic anemia. On the study more broadly: Mean DNA quantity obtained from sorted CD4+ and CD8+ cells was about 3.2 ug. Healthy donors yielded about 9.9 million CD4+ cell reads on average. Study-wide results and caveats: Patients and controls had CD8+ Simpson's diversity values that were not significantly distinct. Overlap between patients and controls comprised about 28 CD8+ CDR3 sequences.

The CDR3 is 14 residues long. With 5 bases removed from V and 14 bases from J, the gap between germline ends came to 22 bases. Germline assignment: CDR1 SGDLS and CDR2 YYNGEE. Comments on this clonotype: The antigen remains unidentified.

Genomic DNA was employed as the template in profiling TCR beta VDJ and CDR3. TCRdb redid the calling of the reads with MiXCR, one entry per CDR3 protein. The data show hundreds of thousands of distinct CDR3 sequences, 60% to 80% seen once. This TCR derives from a human donor in good health, serving as a control. Specimen: sorted CD4+, CD8+, or CD8+CD57+ T cells (not recorded which) from PBMCs. This chain joins TRBV9 and TRBJ1-4, with a possible D match to TRBD1 (5 bases). The CDR3 sequence is CASRGLTTNESLFF. The CDR3 DNA reads as TGTGCCAGCAGGGGACTAACTACTAATGAAAGCCTGTTTTTT.